The 17 T cell receptor beta chains below come from one sample, sequenced in a study of blood T cells in healthy people across ages. Primers used in a second PCR of about 6 to 11 cycles were a sample-barcoded 5' primer and a J-beta primer mix. TCRdb reprocessed the 5' RACE reads with MiXCR, giving one entry per CDR3 protein. Of 1.4 million or so distinct CDR3 sequences in the sample, approximately 43% are singletons; the top ten hold more than 4%. Sequencing was performed on blood. The receptors shown here come from a woman aged 18-35 years in good health.

This clonotype was counted many times. The rearrangement uses TRBV29-1 and TRBJ2-3, with a possible D match to TRBD1 (6 bases). Trimming shortened V by 5 bases and J by 4 bases, and 13 bases separated the two germline ends. Germline V gene sequence: CDR1 SQVTM, CDR2 ANQGSEA. The CDR3 is 13 residues long. CDR3 sequence reads: CSVPTGRSDTQYF. As DNA, the CDR3 is TGCAGCGTTCCCACAGGGCGCTCAGATACGCAGTATTTT.

The chain has TRBV7-2 and TRBJ2-1; D perhaps matches TRBD2 (5 bases). This CDR3 has 18 amino acids. Germline V gene lookup returns CDR1 SGHTA and CDR2 FQGNSA. Trimming shortened V by 5 bases and J by 0 bases, and 20 bases separated the two germline ends. The CDR3 here is CASSTEGLTVSSYNEQFF. DNA for the CDR3: TGTGCCAGCAGCACTGAGGGCCTGACTGTGAGCTCCTACAATGAGCAGTTCTTC.

This clonotype has a handful of counts. A read error is possible here, since a much larger clone lies one base away. This rearrangement joins TRBV29-1 to TRBJ2-1, with D perhaps being TRBD1 or TRBD2 (6 bases each). The J call is in doubt because the DNA end fits TRBJ2-7 better. CDR1 and CDR2 (germline): SQVTM, ANQGSEA. This CDR3 has 14 residues. The CDR3 DNA reads as TGCAGCGTTGCGGGGGCTTCGACCTACAATGAGCAGTACTTC. Amino acid sequence: CSVAGASTYNEQYF.

This clonotype was counted a few times. The V gene is TRBV5-1, the J gene TRBJ2-2; 8 nucleotides line up with TRBD1. CDR3 size: 15 residues. V shed 2 bases and J 11 bases; nucleotides not matched to a gene: 11. CDR1 and CDR2 from the germline V gene are SGHRS and YFSETQ. DNA of the CDR3: TGCGCCAGCAGCTTACGCGGGACAGGTCAAGCAGAGCTGTTTTTT. It is translated as CASSLRGTGQAELFF. The full variable domain, rest sourced from reference TRBV5-1 and TRBJ2-2, is KAGVTQTPRYLIKTRGQQVTLSCSPISGHRSVSWYQQTPGQGLQFLFEYFSETQRNKGNFPGRFSGRQFSNSRSEMNVSTLELGDSALYLCASSLRGTGQAELFFGEGSRLTVL.

The chain combines TRBV4-1 with TRBJ2-3, with a tentative D call TRBD1 (6 bases). This CDR3 spans 18 amino acids. V was pared by 0 bases and J by 2 bases, with 18 bases between. The germline V gene encodes CDR1 MGHRA and CDR2 YSYEKL. The CDR3 here is CASSQEEDRSYPTDTQYF. Here the CDR3 DNA reads TGCGCCAGCAGCCAAGAGGAAGACAGGAGCTACCCCACAGATACGCAGTATTTT.

The table lists this clonotype with a few counts. The rearrangement links TRBV20-1 to TRBJ2-7; TRBD1 or TRBD2 may be the D gene (6 bases each). Trimming took 6 bases from V and 2 from J, leaving 20 bases between them. Germline V gene data show CDR1 as DFQATT and CDR2 as SNEGSKA (reference sequence). The CDR3 loop spans 15 amino acids. The CDR3 coding sequence is TGCAGTGCCAACGACAAGGGGGAGGACCCCTACGAGCAGTACTTC. This translates into CSANDKGEDPYEQYF.

This clonotype was observed a single time. The chain has TRBV18 and TRBJ1-1, with 7 bases matching TRBD1. Germline V lookup: CDR1 KGHSH, CDR2 LQKENI. This CDR3 comprises 15 residues. V was clipped by 2 bases and J by 0 bases; unmatched bases: 3. The CDR3 spells CASSPDTGVNTEAFF. CDR3 nucleotide sequence: TGTGCCAGCTCACCAGACACAGGGGTGAACACTGAAGCTTTCTTT.

V and J are TRBV19 and TRBJ2-1; D unresolved. From germline, CDR1 is LNHDA and CDR2 SQIVND (reference sequence). V dropped 1 base and J dropped 4 bases, with 2 bases sitting between them. The CDR3 consists of 12 residues. In nucleotides, the CDR3 is TGTGCCAGTAGTATAGGTTACAATGAGCAGTTCTTC. Protein sequence: CASSIGYNEQFF. Looking up the rest from reference TRBV19 and TRBJ2-1 gives the full variable domain: DGGITQSPKYLFRKEGQNVTLSCEQNLNHDAMYWYRQDPGQGLRLIYYSQIVNDFQKGDIAEGYSVSREKKESFPLTVTSAQKNPTAFYLCASSIGYNEQFFGPGTRLTVL.

Only a few counts were recorded for this clonotype. This chain joins TRBV10-3 and TRBJ2-3; the match to TRBD2 covers 11 bases. After removal of 0 bases from V and 0 bases from J, the junction contained 5 bases not matched to a gene. Per the germline V gene, CDR1 is ENHRY and CDR2 is SYGVKD. CDR3 length: 18 amino acids. The CDR3 region is CAISESLAGGASTDTQYF. DNA of the CDR3: TGTGCCATCAGTGAGTCCCTAGCGGGGGGCGCGAGCACAGATACGCAGTATTTT.

This clonotype was recorded a few times. This chain joins TRBV20-1 and TRBJ2-7; D may be TRBD2 (5 bases). The CDR3 spans 15 residues. Trimming took 0 bases from V and 5 from J, leaving 17 bases between them. The germline V gene has CDR1 DFQATT and CDR2 SNEGSKA (reference sequence). The chain's CDR3 is CSARDSARGRDEQYF. DNA for the CDR3: TGCAGTGCTAGAGACAGCGCTCGAGGGCGCGACGAGCAGTACTTC.

This sequence joins TRBV20-1 and TRBJ2-5; 9 bases line up with TRBD1. The J call may be incorrect, as the DNA end agrees better with TRBJ2-7. Germline V gene lookup returns CDR1 DFQATT and CDR2 SNEGSKA (reference sequence). This CDR3 comprises 13 residues. The CDR3 here is CSARGTGWYEQYF. CDR3 bases: TGCAGTGCGAGGGGGACAGGGTGGTACGAGCAGTACTTC.

In this sample, this clonotype turned up once. The chain links TRBV29-1 to TRBJ2-1, with 9 positions matching TRBD2. CDR1 and CDR2 from the germline V gene are SQVTM and ANQGSEA. This CDR3 spans 14 amino acids. V shed 3 bases, J shed 5 bases, and the junction held 5 bases outside the gene matches. CDR3 sequence (DNA): TGCAGCGTTGAGGTGGCGGGAGGGGACAATGAGCAGTTCTTC. Encoded protein: CSVEVAGGDNEQFF.

The chain carries TRBV9 and TRBJ2-1, with 8 nucleotides matching TRBD2. The CDR3 is 15 amino acids. Looked up from germline, CDR1 is SGDLS and CDR2 is YYNGEE. Trimming took 4 bases from V and 5 from J; bases not matched to a gene: 8. CDR3 residues: CASSPLAGLNNEQFF. CDR3 nucleotide sequence: TGTGCCAGCAGCCCCTTAGCGGGACTCAACAATGAGCAGTTCTTC.

The chain carries TRBV14 and TRBJ2-1; D remains ambiguous. Trimming took off 0 bases at V and 9 bases at J, with 9 bases between the two ends. The CDR3 runs 13 residues. Germline CDR1 SGHDN, CDR2 FVKESK. In DNA, the CDR3 is TGTGCCAGCAGCCAAGATAATGCGATTGAGCAGTTCTTC. Protein: CASSQDNAIEQFF.

This clonotype showed up just a few times. The chain employs TRBV27 and TRBJ2-5; 13 bases map to TRBD2. The closer fit of TRBJ2-7 to the DNA end suggests the J call may be wrong. The CDR3 has 13 amino acids. The germline CDR1 and CDR2 sequences are MNHEY and SMNVEV (reference sequence). The CDR3 DNA sequence: TGTGCCAGCAGACTAGCGGGAGGGCTCGAGCAGTACTTC. Encoded protein: CASRLAGGLEQYF.

This chain uses TRBV20-1 with TRBJ1-1; D gene ambiguous. The V gene's germline CDR1 is DFQATT and CDR2 SNEGSKA (reference sequence). The CDR3 is made up of 13 amino acids. Trimming pared 2 bases from V and 0 bases from J, leaving 7 bases between. Here the CDR3 DNA reads TGCAGTGCTAGACCTTCCATGAACACTGAAGCTTTCTTT. Its protein is CSARPSMNTEAFF.

J is TRBJ2-7 and V is TRBV4-1, with D possibly matching TRBD1 (6 bases). V lost 5 bases and J 3 bases, leaving 17 bases between the germline ends. The length of the CDR3 is 15 residues. Germline loops: CDR1 MGHRA, CDR2 YSYEKL. CDR3 in amino acids: CASSFPGTRVYEQYF. The CDR3 coding sequence is TGCGCCAGCAGCTTCCCCGGGACACGGGTCTACGAGCAGTACTTC.